These 32 T cell receptor beta chains came from one sample sequenced in a study of shared clonotypes between healthy human individuals. Profiling relied on immunoSEQ multiplex PCR, and the TCRdb table lists in-frame clones only, not all of them. The sample consists of under 650,000 clones, 90% to 97% of them appearing once. The specimen sequenced was naive CD4+ T cells sorted from blood. Subset given: CD45RA+ positively selected. These receptors originate from a woman in her twenties or thirties in good health.

This chain joins TRBV19 and TRBJ1-3; D is undetermined. The CDR3 totals 16 residues. Germline V CDR1 and CDR2: LNHDA, SQIVND (reference sequence). V shed 1 base and J shed 0 bases, with 10 bases lying between them. The CDR3 DNA sequence: TGTGCCAGTAGTATAGGGGCATTCGACTCTGGAAACACCATATATTTT. This encodes CASSIGAFDSGNTIYF. The full variable domain, completed using reference TRBV19 and TRBJ1-3, is DGGITQSPKYLFRKEGQNVTLSCEQNLNHDAMYWYRQDPGQGLRLIYYSQIVNDFQKGDIAEGYSVSREKKESFPLTVTSAQKNPTAFYLCASSIGAFDSGNTIYFGEGSWLTVV.

This chain uses TRBV28 with TRBJ2-2, with a possible D match to TRBD2 (5 bases). This CDR3 region has 14 residues. The germline V gene has CDR1 MDHEN and CDR2 SYDVKM. Trimming shortened V by 8 bases and J by 5 bases, and 15 bases separated the two germline ends. The CDR3 coding sequence is TGTGCCAGCGGCTACGACTGGGAGACCGGGGAGCTGTTTTTT. Translated, it gives CASGYDWETGELFF.

The V gene is TRBV7-6, the J gene TRBJ2-5; no reliable D call. The CDR3 consists of 15 residues. Germline V gives CDR1 SGHVS, CDR2 FNYEAQ. Trimming took off 5 bases at V and 4 bases at J, with 17 bases between the two ends. This CDR3 reads CASSKDALFSETQYF. The CDR3 bases are TGTGCCAGCAGCAAGGACGCTCTATTCTCAGAGACCCAGTACTTC.

The sample holds one count of this clone. This sequence joins TRBV28 and TRBJ1-1; a weak D match, TRBD1 (5 bases). V lost 1 base to trimming and J lost 2 bases, with 14 bases between them. Germline V gives CDR1 MDHEN, CDR2 SYDVKM. This CDR3 comprises 16 residues. CDR3 DNA sequence: TGTGCCAGCAGTTTATCCGGACACTCAGCCAACACTGAAGCTTTCTTT. It encodes CASSLSGHSANTEAFF.

CDR3 residues: CASSLAKFSSYNEQFF. CDR3 sequence (DNA): TGCGCCAGCAGCTTGGCGAAGTTTAGCTCCTACAATGAGCAGTTCTTC. This rearrangement joins TRBV5-1 to TRBJ2-1, with unresolved D. Germline V gene data show CDR1 as SGHRS and CDR2 as YFSETQ. Trimming stripped 0 bases from V and 0 bases from J, with 10 bases between. This CDR3 comprises 16 residues.

The chain carries TRBV28 and TRBJ1-4; D is ambiguous. V was pared by 9 bases and J by 5 bases, with 7 bases between. CDR1 and CDR2 from the germline V gene are MDHEN and SYDVKM. The CDR3 contains 11 residues. The CDR3 DNA sequence: TGTGCCAGTATGGGGAATGAAAAACTGTTTTTT. Residues: CASMGNEKLFF.

Only one count was recorded for this clone. The chain couples TRBV5-1 to TRBJ1-4; D is possibly TRBD1 (6 bases). The CDR3 is 15 residues long. The ends were cut back, 0 bases at V and 7 bases at J, with 13 bases in the middle. The germline CDR1 and CDR2 sequences are SGHRS and YFSETQ. Here the CDR3 DNA reads TGCGCCAGCAGCTTGGTGGGGGCGGAAGGTGAAAAACTGTTTTTT. Amino acids: CASSLVGAEGEKLFF.

V and J are TRBV10-2 and TRBJ1-4, with TRBD1 as a possible D gene (5 bases). The length of the CDR3 is 16 residues. Germline V gene lookup returns CDR1 WSHSY and CDR2 SAAADI. Deletions cut 9 bases from V and 4 bases from J, with 21 bases between. The CDR3 region has the DNA TGCGCCAGTAGCCCAGGGCAGGGCGGCGGTAATGAAAAACTGTTTTTT. This gives the protein CASSPGQGGGNEKLFF.

V gene TRBV5-1 combines with J gene TRBJ2-1; 9 bases are a match to TRBD1. The J segment lost 1 base and the V segment lost 0 bases, leaving 2 bases of the junction unmatched. The CDR3 is made up of 16 amino acids. Germline V gene lookup returns CDR1 SGHRS and CDR2 YFSETQ. The CDR3 nucleotides are TGCGCCAGCAGCTTGGGGGACAGGGCGTCCTACAATGAGCAGTTCTTC. Residues: CASSLGDRASYNEQFF.

The J gene is TRBJ2-5, the V gene TRBV19; D possibly corresponds to TRBD2 (6 bases). Between the trimmed V and J ends, which lost 5 bases and 4 bases, there was a span of 11 bases. The CDR3 runs to 13 residues. The V gene's germline CDR1 is LNHDA and CDR2 SQIVND (reference sequence). CDR3: CASSGGRGETQYF. The CDR3 DNA reads as TGTGCCAGTAGTGGAGGGCGAGGAGAGACCCAGTACTTC.

The chain employs TRBV25-1 and TRBJ1-1, with unresolved D. Germline assignment: CDR1 MGHDK and CDR2 SYGVNS. V was trimmed by 3 bases and J by 7 bases, leaving 12 bases between them. This CDR3 comprises 13 residues. CDR3 coding DNA: TGTGCCAGCAGTGACCGCGAAACACGTGAAGCTTTCTTT. Translated: CASSDRETREAFF.

CDR3 bases: TGTGCCAGTAGTACGCCCGGGGCAGCTGGGGCCAACGTCCTGACTTTC. Encoded protein: CASSTPGAAGANVLTF. The chain is built from TRBV19 and TRBJ2-6; perhaps D is TRBD1 or TRBD2 (5 bases each). This CDR3 is 16 amino acids long. From germline, CDR1 is LNHDA and CDR2 SQIVND (reference sequence). The V gene lost 4 bases and the J gene lost 2 bases, with 12 bases spanning the gap.

The V and J genes are TRBV20-1 and TRBJ1-2; D is ambiguous. CDR1 DFQATT and CDR2 SNEGSKA come from the germline V gene (reference sequence). Between the trimmed V and J ends, which lost 5 bases and 8 bases, there was a span of 12 bases. The CDR3 is made up of 11 amino acids. The CDR3 DNA follows: TGCAGTGCTTCCCGCCCGGGGGGCTACACCTTC. Translation: CSASRPGGYTF.

V and J are TRBV4-2 and TRBJ2-2; the match to TRBD1 covers 11 bases. The CDR3 has 15 amino acids. Germline CDR1 reads LGHNA; CDR2 reads YNFKEQ. The junction had 5 bases not matched to a gene; V was cut back by 6 bases and J by 5 bases. The CDR3 sequence: CASRGTGGRTGELFF. In DNA form, the CDR3 reads TGTGCCAGCAGAGGGACAGGGGGAAGGACCGGGGAGCTGTTTTTT.

Here the CDR3 DNA reads TGCGCCAGCAGCTTGGCAGGGGGCGCGGCGGCTGAAGCTTTCTTT. Amino acid sequence: CASSLAGGAAAEAFF. This sequence joins TRBV5-1 and TRBJ1-1; 8 nucleotides match TRBD1. CDR3 length equals 15 residues. Germline CDR1 reads SGHRS; CDR2 reads YFSETQ. V was clipped by 0 bases and J by 6 bases; unmatched bases: 7.

CDR3 in amino acids: CASTPFEASSYEQYF. The CDR3 DNA reads TGTGCCAGTACCCCTTTCGAGGCTAGCTCCTACGAGCAGTACTTC. This chain connects TRBV19 to TRBJ2-7; D gene uncertain. The CDR3 loop spans 15 amino acids. CDR1 is LNHDA and CDR2 is SQIVND in the germline V gene (reference sequence). Trimming pared 7 bases from V and 0 bases from J, leaving 16 bases between.

CDR3 in DNA: TGTGCCAGCAGCTTCATGATTGGGGGCGATGAGCAGTTCTTC. Encoded protein: CASSFMIGGDEQFF. The V call is TRBV11-2, the J call TRBJ2-1; maybe TRBD1 (6 bases). Germline assignment: CDR1 SGHAT and CDR2 FQNNGV. This CDR3 has 14 amino acids. Trimming removed 3 bases from V and 8 bases from J, with 14 bases in between.

The chain joins TRBV5-1 to TRBJ2-5, with D maybe TRBD1 (6 bases). CDR1 is SGHRS and CDR2 is YFSETQ in the germline V gene. The CDR3 has 13 amino acids. The ends were cut back, 5 bases at V and 3 bases at J, with 11 bases in the middle. The CDR3 nucleotides are TGCGCCAGCAGACAGACAGGCGAAGAGACCCAGTACTTC. Amino acid sequence: CASRQTGEETQYF.

The chain joins TRBV19 to TRBJ2-7, with 8 bases aligning to TRBD1. The CDR3 spans 13 residues. CDR1 is LNHDA and CDR2 is SQIVND in the germline V gene (reference sequence). Trimming took 4 bases from V and 6 from J; bases not matched to a gene: 5. CDR3 sequence (DNA): TGTGCCAGTAGTAGTCAGGGGGCGGCCGAGCAGTACTTC. Its translation: CASSSQGAAEQYF.

The chain uses TRBV7-3 and TRBJ2-2; tentatively, D is TRBD2 (6 bases). Trimming took off 3 bases at V and 6 bases at J, with 8 bases between the two ends. The CDR3 has 13 amino acids. Germline V gene data show CDR1 as SGHTA and CDR2 as FQGTGA. The CDR3 here is CASSLGLPGELFF. DNA for the CDR3: TGTGCCAGCAGCTTGGGACTCCCCGGGGAGCTGTTTTTT.

The chain couples TRBV28 to TRBJ1-1; no reliable D call. Germline V gene lookup returns CDR1 MDHEN and CDR2 SYDVKM. V was cut by 6 bases and J by 1 base, with 12 bases left in between. The CDR3 sequence is 14 residues long. The CDR3 is CASSVPRKNTEAFF. The CDR3 DNA reads as TGTGCCAGCAGCGTACCCCGTAAGAACACTGAAGCTTTCTTT.

This chain uses TRBV5-1 with TRBJ2-3; D might be TRBD1 or TRBD2, each matching 6 bases. Germline V gives CDR1 SGHRS, CDR2 YFSETQ. V gave up 4 bases and J gave up 2 bases, with 17 bases separating them. This CDR3 contains 16 residues. CDR3 bases: TGCGCCAGCAGCCTAAGAGCTGGGGGGCCCACAGATACGCAGTATTTT. Protein sequence: CASSLRAGGPTDTQYF.

This clone was observed once. This same CDR3 is encoded by further DNA sequences in the sample. The chain has TRBV28 and TRBJ1-5; 7 bases line up with TRBD1. J was trimmed by 2 bases and V by 6 bases; bases with no gene match: 7. The CDR3 totals 15 residues. Germline CDR1 reads MDHEN; CDR2 reads SYDVKM. CDR3 sequence (DNA): TGTGCCAGCAGCCCCACAGGGGCTGGCAATCAGCCCCAGCATTTT. Translating it yields CASSPTGAGNQPQHF.

The rearrangement joins TRBV12-5 to TRBJ2-7, with 11 bases matching TRBD2. Germline V gene data show CDR1 as LGHNT and CDR2 as FRNRAP. This CDR3 spans 18 amino acids. V was pared by 4 bases and J by 1 base, with 12 bases of the junction left unmatched. The CDR3 protein is CASGYPKSGLAVSYEQYF. The CDR3 nucleotides read TGTGCTAGTGGTTACCCTAAATCGGGACTAGCGGTTTCCTACGAGCAGTACTTC.

The chain recombines TRBV4-2 with TRBJ1-1; no clear D gene. Trimming removed 3 bases at V and 1 base at J, with 6 bases between. The CDR3 extends over 13 amino acids. Germline CDR1 and CDR2: LGHNA and YNFKEQ. As DNA, the CDR3 is TGTGCCAGCAGCCACAGTAAGAACACTGAAGCTTTCTTT. It encodes CASSHSKNTEAFF.

This chain joins TRBV7-8 and TRBJ2-7, with 11 bases matching TRBD2. This CDR3 contains 15 residues. V lost 5 bases and J lost 7; bases outside the gene matches: 10. CDR1 SGHVS and CDR2 FQNEAQ come from the germline V gene. This CDR3 is CASSARLAGPGEQYF. The DNA of the CDR3 is TGTGCCAGCAGCGCTCGACTAGCGGGACCGGGGGAGCAGTACTTC.

In this sample, this clone turned up once. The chain employs TRBV28 and TRBJ2-7, with 9 positions matching TRBD1. Germline V gene lookup returns CDR1 MDHEN and CDR2 SYDVKM. Trimming removed 6 bases from V and 6 bases from J; junction bases left unmatched: 6. The CDR3 has 13 residues. CDR3 DNA sequence: TGTGCCAGCAGAGTGGGACAGGGAGGCGAGCAGTACTTC. This codes for CASRVGQGGEQYF.

The V gene is TRBV4-1, the J gene TRBJ2-7; a weak D match, TRBD1 (6 bases). This CDR3 region has 16 residues. Deletions cut 3 bases from V and 4 bases from J, with 19 bases between. Germline CDR1 and CDR2: MGHRA and YSYEKL. The CDR3 bases are TGCGCCAGCAGCCAGGAATTTCATGGGGGCGATTACGAGCAGTACTTC. As protein: CASSQEFHGGDYEQYF.

V gene TRBV6-1 combines with J gene TRBJ2-5, with TRBD1 matching over 8 bases. This CDR3 is 15 amino acids long. The V and J ends lost 4 bases and 5 bases, in that order; junction bases with no gene match: 9. CDR1 and CDR2 from the germline V gene are MNHNS and SASEGT. The CDR3 DNA is TGTGCCAGCAGTGTTGACAGGGGAGTAGGGGAGACCCAGTACTTC. Its translation is CASSVDRGVGETQYF.

The rearrangement links TRBV19 to TRBJ1-5; TRBD1 is a possible D gene (5 bases). The germline gives CDR1 LNHDA, CDR2 SQIVND (reference sequence). CDR3 length: 12 residues. Between the trimmed V and J ends, which lost 9 bases and 7 bases, there was a span of 13 bases. The CDR3 region is CASIGGDQPQHF. The DNA for the CDR3 is TGTGCCAGCATAGGAGGGGACCAGCCCCAGCATTTT.

The chain recombines TRBV7-9 with TRBJ1-3; D is perhaps TRBD1 (5 bases). CDR1 and CDR2 from the germline V gene are SEHNR and FQNEAQ (reference sequence). The CDR3 sequence is 16 residues long. V was pared by 4 bases and J by 0 bases, with 13 bases between. The CDR3, as DNA: TGTGCCAGCAGCTCAGGCAGGGACCTCTCTGGAAACACCATATATTTT. Protein: CASSSGRDLSGNTIYF.

The chain has TRBV11-2 and TRBJ1-2; D unclear. The CDR3 is 15 amino acids. Germline V gene lookup returns CDR1 SGHAT and CDR2 FQNNGV. Trimming took off 0 bases at V and 4 bases at J, with 12 bases between the two ends. The chain's CDR3 is CASSLDRGLGYGYTF. DNA for the CDR3: TGTGCCAGCAGCTTAGATCGGGGATTGGGCTATGGCTACACCTTC.